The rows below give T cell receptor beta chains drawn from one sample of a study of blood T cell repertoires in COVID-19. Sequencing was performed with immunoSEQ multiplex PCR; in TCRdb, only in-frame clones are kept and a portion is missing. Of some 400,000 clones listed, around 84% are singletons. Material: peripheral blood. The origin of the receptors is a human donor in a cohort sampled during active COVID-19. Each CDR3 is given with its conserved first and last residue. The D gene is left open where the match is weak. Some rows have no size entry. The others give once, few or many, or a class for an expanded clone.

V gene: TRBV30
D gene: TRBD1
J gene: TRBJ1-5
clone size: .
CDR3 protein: CAWSGTGDQPQHF
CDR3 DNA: TGTGCCTGGAGTGGGACAGGGGATCAGCCCCAGCATTTT

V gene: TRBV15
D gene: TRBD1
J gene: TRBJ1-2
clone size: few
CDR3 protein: CATSRDTGQGDGGYTF
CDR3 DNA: TGTGCCACCAGCAGAGATACGGGACAGGGGGATGGTGGCTACACCTTC

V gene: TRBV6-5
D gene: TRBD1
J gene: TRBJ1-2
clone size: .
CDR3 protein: CASSYSITGDYGYTF
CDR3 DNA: TGTGCCAGCAGTTACTCCATTACAGGGGACTATGGCTACACCTTC

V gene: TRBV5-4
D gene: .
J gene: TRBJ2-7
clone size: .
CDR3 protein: CASSLEAGIGHEQYF
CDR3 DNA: TGTGCCAGCAGCTTGGAAGCCGGGATCGGCCACGAGCAGTACTTC

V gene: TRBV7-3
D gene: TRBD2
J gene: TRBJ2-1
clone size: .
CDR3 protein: CASSLGFIGRDPYNEQFF
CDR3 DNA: TGTGCCAGCAGCTTAGGGTTTATCGGGAGGGACCCCTACAATGAGCAGTTCTTC

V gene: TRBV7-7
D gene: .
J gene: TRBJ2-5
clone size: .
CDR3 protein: CASSLDGEETQYF
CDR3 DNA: TGTGCTAGCAGCTTAGACGGGGAAGAGACCCAGTACTTC

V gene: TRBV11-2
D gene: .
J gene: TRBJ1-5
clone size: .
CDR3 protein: CASSQDSRNQPQHF
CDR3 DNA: TGTGCCAGCAGCCAAGACAGTCGCAATCAGCCCCAGCATTTT

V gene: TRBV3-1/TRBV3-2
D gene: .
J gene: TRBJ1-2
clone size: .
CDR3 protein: CASSLARDYGYTF
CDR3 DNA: TGTGCCAGCAGCCTTGCGCGGGACTATGGCTACACCTTC

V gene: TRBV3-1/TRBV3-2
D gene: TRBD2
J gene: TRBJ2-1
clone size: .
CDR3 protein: CASSQDLAGGPQFF
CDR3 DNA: TGTGCCAGCAGCCAAGATCTAGCGGGGGGGCCTCAGTTCTTC

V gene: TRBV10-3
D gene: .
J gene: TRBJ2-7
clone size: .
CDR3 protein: CAISESVGGSYEQYF
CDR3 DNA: TGTGCCATCAGTGAGTCCGTTGGGGGGAGCTACGAGCAGTACTTC

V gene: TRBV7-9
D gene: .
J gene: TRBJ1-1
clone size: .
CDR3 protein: CASSLKSGSEAFF
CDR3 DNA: TGTGCCAGCAGCTTAAAATCGGGTTCTGAAGCTTTCTTT

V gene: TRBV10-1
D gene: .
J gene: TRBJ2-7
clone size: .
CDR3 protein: CASSDPRRAHEQYF
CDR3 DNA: TGCGCCAGCAGTGATCCCCGCAGGGCCCACGAGCAGTACTTC

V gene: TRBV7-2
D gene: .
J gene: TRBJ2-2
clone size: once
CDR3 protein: CASSFSGLNTGELFF
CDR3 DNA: TGTGCCAGCAGCTTTAGCGGACTGAACACCGGGGAGCTGTTTTTT

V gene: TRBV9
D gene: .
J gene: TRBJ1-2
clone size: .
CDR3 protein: CASSTIANYGYTF
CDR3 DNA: TGTGCCAGCTCCACTATAGCTAACTATGGCTACACCTTC

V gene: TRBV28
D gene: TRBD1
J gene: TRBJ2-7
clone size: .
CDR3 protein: CASSRPDRAEQYF
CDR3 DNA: TGTGCCAGCAGTCGGCCGGACAGGGCCGAGCAGTACTTC

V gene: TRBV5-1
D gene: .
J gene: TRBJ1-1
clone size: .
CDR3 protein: CASSLSRGGGTEAFF
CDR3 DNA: TGCGCCAGCAGCTTGTCTCGGGGAGGAGGCACTGAAGCTTTCTTT

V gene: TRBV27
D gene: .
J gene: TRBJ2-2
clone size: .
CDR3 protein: CASSLFLWGQGGGEVTGELFF
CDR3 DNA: TGTGCCAGCAGTTTATTTTTATGGGGTCAGGGGGGCGGTGAGGTGACCGGGGAGCTGTTTTTT

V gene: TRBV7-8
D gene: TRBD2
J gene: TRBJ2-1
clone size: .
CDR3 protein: CASSLGLAGGTPSYNEQFF
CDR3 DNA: TGTGCCAGCAGCTTAGGTCTAGCGGGAGGTACCCCCTCCTACAATGAGCAGTTCTTC

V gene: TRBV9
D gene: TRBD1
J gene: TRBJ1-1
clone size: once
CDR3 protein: CASSGDRAEAFF
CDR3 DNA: TGTGCCAGCAGCGGCGACAGGGCCGAAGCTTTCTTT

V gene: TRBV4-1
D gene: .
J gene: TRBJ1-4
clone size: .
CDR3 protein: CASSQDGEGTNEKLFF
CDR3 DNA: TGCGCCAGCAGCCAAGACGGGGAGGGTACAAATGAAAAACTGTTTTTT

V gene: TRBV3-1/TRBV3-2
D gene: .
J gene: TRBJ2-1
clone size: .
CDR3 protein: CASSHRGADNEQFF
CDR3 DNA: TGTGCCAGCAGCCACAGGGGTGCAGACAATGAGCAGTTCTTC

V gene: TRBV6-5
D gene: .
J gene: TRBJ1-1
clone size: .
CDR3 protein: CASSYSTPSTEAFF
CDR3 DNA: TGTGCCAGCAGTTACTCGACCCCTAGTACTGAAGCTTTCTTT

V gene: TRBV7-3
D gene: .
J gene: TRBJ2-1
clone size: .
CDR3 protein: CASSLTPGAGAYNEQFF
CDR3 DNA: TGTGCCAGCAGCTTAACCCCCGGGGCGGGGGCGTACAATGAGCAGTTCTTC

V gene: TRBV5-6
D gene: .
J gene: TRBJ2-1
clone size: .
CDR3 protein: CASSLLIADGVNEQFF
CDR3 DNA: TGTGCCAGCAGCTTGTTAATAGCGGACGGCGTCAATGAGCAGTTCTTC

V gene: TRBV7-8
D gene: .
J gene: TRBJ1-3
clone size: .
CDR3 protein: CASSSQRGGGNTIYF
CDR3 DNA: TGTGCCAGCAGCTCACAGCGGGGCGGTGGAAACACCATATATTTT

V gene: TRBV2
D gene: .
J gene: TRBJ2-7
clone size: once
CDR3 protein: CASGVQGYEQYF
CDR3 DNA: TGTGCCAGCGGGGTTCAGGGCTACGAGCAGTACTTC

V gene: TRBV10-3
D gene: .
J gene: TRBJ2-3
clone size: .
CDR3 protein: CAISDATSPSDTQYF
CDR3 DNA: TGTGCCATCAGTGATGCGACTAGTCCTTCAGATACGCAGTATTTT

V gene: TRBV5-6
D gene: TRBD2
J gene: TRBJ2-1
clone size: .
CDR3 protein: CASSSLAGPRNEQFF
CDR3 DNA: TGTGCCAGCAGCTCACTAGCGGGGCCCCGCAATGAGCAGTTCTTC

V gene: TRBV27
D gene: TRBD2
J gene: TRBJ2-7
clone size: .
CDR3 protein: CASSPLSGAYEQYF
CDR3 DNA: TGTGCCAGCAGTCCTCTTAGCGGGGCCTACGAGCAGTACTTC

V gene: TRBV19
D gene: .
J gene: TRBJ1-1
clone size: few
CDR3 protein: CASSILGGTEAFF
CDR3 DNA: TGTGCCAGTAGTATTTTGGGGGGCACTGAAGCTTTCTTT

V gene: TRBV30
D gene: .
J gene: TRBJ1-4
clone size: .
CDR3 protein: CAAGGDEKLFF
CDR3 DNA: TGTGCCGCAGGAGGGGACGAAAAACTGTTTTTT

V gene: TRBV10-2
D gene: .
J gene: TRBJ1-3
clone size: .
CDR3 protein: CASSVGRNTIYF
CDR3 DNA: TGCGCCAGCAGTGTCGGTCGGAACACCATATATTTT

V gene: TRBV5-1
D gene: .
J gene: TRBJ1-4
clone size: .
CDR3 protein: CASSEGREIEKLFF
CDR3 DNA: TGCGCCAGCAGCGAGGGGAGGGAGATTGAAAAACTGTTTTTT

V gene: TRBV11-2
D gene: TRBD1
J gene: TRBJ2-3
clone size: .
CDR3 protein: CASSSTGGFADTQYF
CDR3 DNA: TGTGCCAGCAGCTCTACAGGGGGCTTCGCAGATACGCAGTATTTT

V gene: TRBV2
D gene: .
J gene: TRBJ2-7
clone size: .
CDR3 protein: CASSENSWYEQYF
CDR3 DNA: TGTGCCAGCAGTGAAAATAGCTGGTACGAGCAGTACTTC

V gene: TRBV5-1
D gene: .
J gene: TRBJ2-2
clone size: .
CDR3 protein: CASSLVGGNDRELFF
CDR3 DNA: TGCGCCAGCAGCTTGGTAGGGGGAAATGACAGGGAGCTGTTTTTT

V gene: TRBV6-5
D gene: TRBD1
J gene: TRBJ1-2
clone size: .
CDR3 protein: CASRVTGEGYGYTF
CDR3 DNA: TGTGCCAGCAGGGTTACAGGGGAAGGGTATGGCTACACCTTC

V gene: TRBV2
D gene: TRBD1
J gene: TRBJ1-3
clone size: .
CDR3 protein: CASSRMTGLGTGNTIYF
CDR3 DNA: TGTGCCAGCAGTAGAATGACAGGGTTGGGTACTGGAAACACCATATATTTT

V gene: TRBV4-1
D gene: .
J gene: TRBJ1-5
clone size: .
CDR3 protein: CASSQESGKINQPQHF
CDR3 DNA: TGCGCCAGCAGTCAAGAATCCGGGAAAATCAATCAGCCCCAGCATTTT

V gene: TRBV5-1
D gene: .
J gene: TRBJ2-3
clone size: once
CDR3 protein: CASHEWELTDTQYF
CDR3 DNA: TGCGCCAGCCACGAGTGGGAGTTGACAGATACGCAGTATTTT

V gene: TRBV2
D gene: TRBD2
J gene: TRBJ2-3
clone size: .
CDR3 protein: CASMGSLAGDRTQYF
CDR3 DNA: TGTGCCAGCATGGGGAGCCTAGCGGGAGATCGTACGCAGTATTTT